The sequence of this T cell receptor beta chain was determined in a study of blood T cell repertoires in COVID-19. Sequenced by immunoSEQ multiplex PCR; TCRdb stores in-frame clones only, minus some. The table includes about 200,000 clones, about 89% detected once. Germline CDR1 and CDR2: GTSNPN and SVGIG (reference sequence). CDR3 length: 15 amino acids. V shed 2 bases and J shed 6 bases, with 19 bases lying between them. The chain couples TRBV30 to TRBJ1-1; tentative D call: TRBD1 (6 bases). This TCR was recovered from a woman between 18 and 29 years old who had recovered from COVID-19. The sequencing input was PBMCs or T cells enriched from blood (not recorded which). The CDR3 reads CAWSLYTGPRAEAFF. The CDR3 nucleotides are TGTGCCTGGAGTCTCTACACAGGGCCAAGGGCTGAAGCTTTCTTT.